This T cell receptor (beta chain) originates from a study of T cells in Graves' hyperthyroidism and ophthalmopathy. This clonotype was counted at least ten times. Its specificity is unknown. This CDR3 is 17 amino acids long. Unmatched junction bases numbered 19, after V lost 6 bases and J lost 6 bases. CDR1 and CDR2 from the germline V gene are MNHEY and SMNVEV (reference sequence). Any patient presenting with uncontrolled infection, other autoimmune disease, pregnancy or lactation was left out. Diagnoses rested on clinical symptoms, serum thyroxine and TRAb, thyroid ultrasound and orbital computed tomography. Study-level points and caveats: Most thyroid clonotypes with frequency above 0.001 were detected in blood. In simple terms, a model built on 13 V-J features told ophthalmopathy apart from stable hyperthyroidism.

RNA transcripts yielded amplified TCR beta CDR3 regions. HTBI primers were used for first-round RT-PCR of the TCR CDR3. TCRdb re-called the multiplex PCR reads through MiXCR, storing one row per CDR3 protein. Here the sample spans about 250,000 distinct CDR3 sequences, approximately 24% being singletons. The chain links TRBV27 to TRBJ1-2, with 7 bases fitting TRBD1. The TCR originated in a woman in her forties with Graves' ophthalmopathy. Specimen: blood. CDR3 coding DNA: TGTGCCAGCAGATCTCTAACCGGTGTGGGACAGAGGGATGGCTACACCTTC. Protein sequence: CASRSLTGVGQRDGYTF.